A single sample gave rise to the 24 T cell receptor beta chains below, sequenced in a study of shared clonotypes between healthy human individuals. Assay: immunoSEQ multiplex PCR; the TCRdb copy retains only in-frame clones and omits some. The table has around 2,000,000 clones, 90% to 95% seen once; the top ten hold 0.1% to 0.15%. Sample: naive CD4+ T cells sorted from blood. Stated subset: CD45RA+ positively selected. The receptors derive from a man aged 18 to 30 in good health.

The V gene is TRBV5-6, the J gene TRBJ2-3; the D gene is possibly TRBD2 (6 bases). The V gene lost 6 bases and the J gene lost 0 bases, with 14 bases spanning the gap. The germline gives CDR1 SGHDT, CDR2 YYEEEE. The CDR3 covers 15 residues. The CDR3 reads CASIPGLLSTDTQYF. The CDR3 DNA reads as TGTGCCAGCATCCCGGGACTCCTAAGCACAGATACGCAGTATTTT.

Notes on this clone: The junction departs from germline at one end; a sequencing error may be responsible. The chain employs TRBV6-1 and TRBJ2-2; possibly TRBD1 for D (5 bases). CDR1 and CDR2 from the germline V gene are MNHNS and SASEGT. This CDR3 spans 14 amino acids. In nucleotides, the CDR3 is TGTGCCAGCAATGAATTCAGGGACACCGGGGAGCTGTTTTTT. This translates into CASNEFRDTGELFF.

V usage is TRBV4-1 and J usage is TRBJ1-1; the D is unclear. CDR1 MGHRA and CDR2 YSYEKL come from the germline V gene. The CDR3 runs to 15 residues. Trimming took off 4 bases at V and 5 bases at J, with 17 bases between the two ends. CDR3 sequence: CASSPSGSPVTEAFF. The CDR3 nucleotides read TGCGCCAGCAGCCCCAGCGGCAGCCCGGTGACTGAAGCTTTCTTT.

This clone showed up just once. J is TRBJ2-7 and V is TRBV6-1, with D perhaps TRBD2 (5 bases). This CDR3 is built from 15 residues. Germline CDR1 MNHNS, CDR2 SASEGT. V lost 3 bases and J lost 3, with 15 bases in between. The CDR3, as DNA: TGTGCCAGCAGTGAGGCGGGCAGGCGTGACTACGAGCAGTACTTC. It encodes CASSEAGRRDYEQYF.

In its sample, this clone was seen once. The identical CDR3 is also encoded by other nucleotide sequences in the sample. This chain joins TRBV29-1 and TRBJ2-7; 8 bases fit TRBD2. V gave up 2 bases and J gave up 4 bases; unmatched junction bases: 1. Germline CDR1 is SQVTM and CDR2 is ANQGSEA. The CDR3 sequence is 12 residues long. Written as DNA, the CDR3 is TGCAGCGTTGAATCGGGGGGGTACGAGCAGTACTTC. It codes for CSVESGGYEQYF.

The CDR3 nucleotides read TGTGCCAGCAGCCAGGACAGGGCCAGCTCCTACGAGCAGTACTTC. Translating it yields CASSQDRASSYEQYF. The chain has TRBV5-8 and TRBJ2-7, with 8 bases that match TRBD1. V was clipped by 4 bases and J by 0 bases; unmatched bases: 6. The CDR3 consists of 15 residues. From germline, CDR1 is SGHTS and CDR2 YDEGEE.

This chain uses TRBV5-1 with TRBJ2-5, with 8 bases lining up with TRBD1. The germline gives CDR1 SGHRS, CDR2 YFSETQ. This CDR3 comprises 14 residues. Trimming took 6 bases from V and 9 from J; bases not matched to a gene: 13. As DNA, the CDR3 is TGCGCCAGCACCCCACAGGGGGTGGGTATGGCCCAGTACTTC. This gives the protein CASTPQGVGMAQYF.

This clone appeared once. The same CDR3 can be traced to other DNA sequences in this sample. As DNA, the CDR3 is TGTGCCAGCAGCGCAACAGGAGACTATGGCTACACCTTC. Translation: CASSATGDYGYTF. This sequence joins TRBV9 and TRBJ1-2, with D perhaps TRBD1 (5 bases). V was trimmed by 3 bases and J by 3 bases, leaving 9 bases between them. The CDR3 length is 13 residues. CDR1 is SGDLS and CDR2 is YYNGEE in the germline V gene.

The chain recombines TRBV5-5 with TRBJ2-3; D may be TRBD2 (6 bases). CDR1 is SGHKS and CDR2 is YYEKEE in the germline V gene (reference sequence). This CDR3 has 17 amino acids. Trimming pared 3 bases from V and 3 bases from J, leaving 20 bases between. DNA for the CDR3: TGTGCCAGCAGCTCGGGACTCCCGGCCGCCGGGACAGATACGCAGTATTTT. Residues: CASSSGLPAAGTDTQYF. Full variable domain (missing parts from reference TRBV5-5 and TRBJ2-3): DAGVTQSPTHLIKTRGQQVTLRCSPISGHKSVSWYQQVLGQGPQFIFQYYEKEERGRGNFPDRFSARQFPNYSSELNVNALLLGDSALYLCASSSGLPAAGTDTQYFGPGTRLTVL.

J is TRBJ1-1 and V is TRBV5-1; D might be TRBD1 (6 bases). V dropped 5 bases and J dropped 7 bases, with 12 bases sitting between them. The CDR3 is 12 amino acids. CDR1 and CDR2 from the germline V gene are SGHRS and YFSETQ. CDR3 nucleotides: TGCGCCAGCAGTGGACAGATTCGTGAAGCTTTCTTT. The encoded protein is CASSGQIREAFF.

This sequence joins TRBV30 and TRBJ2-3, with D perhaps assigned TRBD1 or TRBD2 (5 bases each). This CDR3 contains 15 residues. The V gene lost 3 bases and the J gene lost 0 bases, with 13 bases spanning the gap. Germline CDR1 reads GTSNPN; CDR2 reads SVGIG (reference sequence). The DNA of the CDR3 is TGTGCCTGGAGCGCTGGGACGGATAGCACAGATACGCAGTATTTT. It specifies CAWSAGTDSTDTQYF.

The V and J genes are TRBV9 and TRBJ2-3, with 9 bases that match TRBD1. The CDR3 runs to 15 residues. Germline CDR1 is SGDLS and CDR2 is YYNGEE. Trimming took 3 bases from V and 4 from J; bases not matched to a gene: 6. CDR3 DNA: TGTGCCAGCAGCGGAGGACAGGGGAAGGCAGATACGCAGTATTTT. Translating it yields CASSGGQGKADTQYF.

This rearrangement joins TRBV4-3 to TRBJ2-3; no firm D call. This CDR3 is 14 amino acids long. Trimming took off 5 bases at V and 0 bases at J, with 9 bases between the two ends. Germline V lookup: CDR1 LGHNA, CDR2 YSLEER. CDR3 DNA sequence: TGCGCCAGCAGCGTCAGCTCTAGCACAGATACGCAGTATTTT. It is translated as CASSVSSSTDTQYF.

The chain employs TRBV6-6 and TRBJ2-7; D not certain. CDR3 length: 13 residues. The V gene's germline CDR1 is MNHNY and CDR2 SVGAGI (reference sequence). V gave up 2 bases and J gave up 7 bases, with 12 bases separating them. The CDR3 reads CASSYQDRAEQYF. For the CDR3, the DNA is TGTGCCAGCAGTTACCAAGATCGGGCTGAGCAGTACTTC.

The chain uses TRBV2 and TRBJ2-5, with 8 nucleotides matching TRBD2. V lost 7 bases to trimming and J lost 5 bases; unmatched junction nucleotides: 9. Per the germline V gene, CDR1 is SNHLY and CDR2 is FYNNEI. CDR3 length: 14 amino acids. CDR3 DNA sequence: TGTGCCAGCACCCGAGCGGGAGAGGGGGAGACCCAGTACTTC. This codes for CASTRAGEGETQYF. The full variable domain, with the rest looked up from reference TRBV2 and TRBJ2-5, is EPEVTQTPSHQVTQMGQEVILRCVPISNHLYFYWYRQILGQKVEFLVSFYNNEISEKSEIFDDQFSVERPDGSNFTLKIRSTKLEDSAMYFCASTRAGEGETQYFGPGTRLLVL.

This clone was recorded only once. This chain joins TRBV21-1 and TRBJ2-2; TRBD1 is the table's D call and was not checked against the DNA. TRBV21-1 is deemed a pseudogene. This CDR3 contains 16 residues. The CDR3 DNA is TGTGCCAGCAGCAAAATTGGGTTTACAGGGGCCGGGGAGCTGTTTTTT. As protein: CASSKIGFTGAGELFF.

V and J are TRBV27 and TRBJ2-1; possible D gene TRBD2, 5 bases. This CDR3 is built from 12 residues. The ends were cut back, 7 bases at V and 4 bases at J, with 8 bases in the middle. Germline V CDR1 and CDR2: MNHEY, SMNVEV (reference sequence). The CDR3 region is CASIGRYNEQFF. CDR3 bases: TGTGCCAGCATAGGGAGATACAATGAGCAGTTCTTC.

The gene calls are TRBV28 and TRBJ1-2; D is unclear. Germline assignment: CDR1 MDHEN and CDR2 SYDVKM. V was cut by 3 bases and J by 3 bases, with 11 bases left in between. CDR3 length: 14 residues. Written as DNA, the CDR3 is TGTGCCAGCAGTTTGTTAGTCCCCGACTATGGCTACACCTTC. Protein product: CASSLLVPDYGYTF.

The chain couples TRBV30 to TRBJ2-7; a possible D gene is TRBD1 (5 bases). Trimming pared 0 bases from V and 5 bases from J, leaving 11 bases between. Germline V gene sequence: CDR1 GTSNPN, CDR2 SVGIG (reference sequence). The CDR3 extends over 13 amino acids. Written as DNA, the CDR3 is TGTGCCTGGAGTGTGGGGCCGGGCCACGAGCAGTACTTC. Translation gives CAWSVGPGHEQYF.

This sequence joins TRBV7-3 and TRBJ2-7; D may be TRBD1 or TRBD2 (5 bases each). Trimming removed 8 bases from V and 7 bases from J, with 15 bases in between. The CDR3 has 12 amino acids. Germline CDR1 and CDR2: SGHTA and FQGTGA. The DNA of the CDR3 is TGTGCCAGCGGCTCCCGCGAGGGGGAGCAGTACTTC. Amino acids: CASGSREGEQYF.

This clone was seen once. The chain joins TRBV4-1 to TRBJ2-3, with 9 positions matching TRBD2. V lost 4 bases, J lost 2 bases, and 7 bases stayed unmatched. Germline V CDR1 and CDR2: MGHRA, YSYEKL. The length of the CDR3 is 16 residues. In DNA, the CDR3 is TGCGCCAGCAGCCCCTTGGCGGGAGGGATCACAGATACGCAGTATTTT. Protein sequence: CASSPLAGGITDTQYF.

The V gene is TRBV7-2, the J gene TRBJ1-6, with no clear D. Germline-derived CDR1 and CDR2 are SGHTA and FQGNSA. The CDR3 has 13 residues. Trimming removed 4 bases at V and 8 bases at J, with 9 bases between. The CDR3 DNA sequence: TGTGCCAGCAGCTCCAGCCCTGATTCACCCCTCCACTTT. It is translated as CASSSSPDSPLHF. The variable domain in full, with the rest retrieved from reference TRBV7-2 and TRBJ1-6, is GAGVSQSPSNKVTEKGKDVELRCDPISGHTALYWYRQSLGQGLEFLIYFQGNSAPDKSGLPSDRFSAERTGGSVSTLTIQRTQQEDSAVYLCASSSSPDSPLHFGNGTRLTVT.

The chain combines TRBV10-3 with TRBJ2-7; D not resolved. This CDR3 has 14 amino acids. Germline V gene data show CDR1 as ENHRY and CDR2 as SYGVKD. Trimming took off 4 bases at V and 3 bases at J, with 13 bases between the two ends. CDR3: CAISAIGTFYEQYF. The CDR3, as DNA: TGTGCCATCAGTGCTATCGGCACCTTCTACGAGCAGTACTTC.

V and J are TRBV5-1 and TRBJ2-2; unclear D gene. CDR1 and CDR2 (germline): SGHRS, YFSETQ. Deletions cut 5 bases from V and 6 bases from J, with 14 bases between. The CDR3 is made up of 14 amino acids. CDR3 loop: CASSPDGPPGELFF. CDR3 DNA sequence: TGCGCCAGCAGTCCGGACGGTCCCCCCGGGGAGCTGTTTTTT.